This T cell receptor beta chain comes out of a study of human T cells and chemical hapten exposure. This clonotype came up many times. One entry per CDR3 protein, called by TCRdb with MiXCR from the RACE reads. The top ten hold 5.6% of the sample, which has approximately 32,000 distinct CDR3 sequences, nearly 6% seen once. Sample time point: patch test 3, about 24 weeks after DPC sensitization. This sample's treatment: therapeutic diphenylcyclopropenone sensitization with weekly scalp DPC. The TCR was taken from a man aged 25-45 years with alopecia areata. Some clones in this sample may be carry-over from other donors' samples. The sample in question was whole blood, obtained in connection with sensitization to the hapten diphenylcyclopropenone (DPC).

In DNA, the CDR3 is TGCGCCAGCACCGGACAGGGGGCGAGTCAGCCCCAGCATTTT. It codes for CASTGQGASQPQHF. This rearrangement joins TRBV10-2 to TRBJ1-5; 11 bases line up with TRBD1. The CDR3 has 14 amino acids. Germline CDR1 WSHSY, CDR2 SAAADI. The V and J ends lost 7 bases and 6 bases, in that order; junction bases with no gene match: 5.